By share, the clone carrying this T cell receptor (beta chain) ranks as medium-sized. The antigen remains unidentified. In TCRdb, the reads were re-called with MiXCR into one record per CDR3 protein. Counted here are about 5,800 distinct CDR3 sequences, around a quarter occurring once; the ten biggest clones make up 7.5% to 8.5%. Graft donor-derived T-allo10 cells were described as host-alloantigen-specific, anergic, and alloantigen-specifically suppressive. Germline V gives CDR1 SGHVS, CDR2 FQNEAQ. CDR3 length: 16 residues. Losses at the gene ends were 1 base for V and 3 bases for J; bases not matched to a gene: 5. The sample comes from a study of type 1 regulatory T cells. Study overall: T-allo10 is an in vitro-generated, Tr1-enriched CD4 T cell product specific for alloantigen.

The receptor was isolated from a human donor in good health. The sequencing sample was made of cultured T cells, either the whole culture or a sorted T cell fraction (not recorded which). Sample subset: Tr1-enriched cell product generated in vitro against host alloantigens. The J gene is TRBJ2-3, the V gene TRBV7-8; TRBD2 matches 9 bases. The chain's CDR3 is CASSLDRLAVTDTQYF. The CDR3 coding sequence is TGTGCCAGCAGCTTAGACAGACTAGCGGTAACAGATACGCAGTATTTT.